This T cell receptor (beta chain) was identified in a study of T cell changes during pregnancy in multiple sclerosis. Using immunoSEQ multiplex PCR, the repertoire was profiled, and TCRdb retains in-frame clones only, with some absent. This sample has about 32,000 clones, with about nine tenths found just once. V was pared by 4 bases and J by 4 bases, with 6 bases between. The CDR3 is made up of 12 amino acids. The germline V gene has CDR1 SGHNT and CDR2 YYREEE (reference sequence). The TCR sequence derives from a female donor in good health, enrolled as a control in a pregnancy study. The J gene is TRBJ1-5, the V gene TRBV5-4; D uncertain. Here the sequenced sample was CD4+ T cells from peripheral blood mononuclear cells, taken after pregnancy. CDR3 sequence reads: CASSLPNQPQHF. CDR3 DNA sequence: TGTGCCAGCAGCCTACCAAATCAGCCCCAGCATTTT. Drawing the rest from reference TRBV5-4 and TRBJ1-5, the complete variable domain is ETGVTQSPTHLIKTRGQQVTLRCSSQSGHNTVSWYQQALGQGPQFIFQYYREEENGRGNFPPRFSGLQFPNYSSELNVNALELDDSALYLCASSLPNQPQHFGDGTRLSIL.